Below are 25 T cell receptor beta chains sequenced from a single sample in a study of identifying expanded T cells in peripheral blood. This table comes from immunoSEQ multiplex PCR, and its TCRdb copy is limited to in-frame clones, with some not included. The sample shows about 82,000 clones, around 90% of them seen only once. The sequencing input was blood. All receptors derive from a person between 18 and 70 years old in good health.

The chain combines TRBV7-9 with TRBJ1-1; the D gene is possibly TRBD1 (5 bases). This CDR3 has 13 amino acids. Trimming left V 0 bases short and J 7 bases short, with 9 bases between. Germline V lookup: CDR1 SEHNR, CDR2 FQNEAQ (reference sequence). DNA of the CDR3: TGTGCCAGCAGCTTAGCAGGGAGGGGTGAAGCTTTCTTT. It specifies CASSLAGRGEAFF. Filled out from reference TRBV7-9 and TRBJ1-1, the complete variable domain reads DTGVSQNPRHKITKRGQNVTFRCDPISEHNRLYWYRQTLGQGPEFLTYFQNEAQLEKSRLLSDRFSAERPKGSFSTLEIQRTEQGDSAMYLCASSLAGRGEAFFGQGTRLTVV.

The chain combines TRBV19 with TRBJ1-1, with 7 bases matching TRBD1. CDR3 length equals 13 residues. CDR1 is LNHDA, CDR2 SQIVND, per germline (reference sequence). Trimming took 8 bases from V and 4 from J; bases not matched to a gene: 7. The CDR3 protein is CASGDSDFTEAFF. In nucleotides, the CDR3 is TGTGCCAGTGGGGACAGCGATTTCACTGAAGCTTTCTTT. Based on the CDR3 plus reference TRBV19 and TRBJ1-1, the full variable domain is DGGITQSPKYLFRKEGQNVTLSCEQNLNHDAMYWYRQDPGQGLRLIYYSQIVNDFQKGDIAEGYSVSREKKESFPLTVTSAQKNPTAFYLCASGDSDFTEAFFGQGTRLTVV.

This clone appeared a single time. CDR3 residues: CSVAGLASTFF. The CDR3 DNA sequence: TGCAGCGTTGCGGGACTAGCTAGTACGTTCTTC. The chain joins TRBV29-1 to TRBJ2-1, with 9 bases that match TRBD2. The CDR3 runs to 11 residues. The junction had 7 bases not matched to a gene; V was cut back by 4 bases and J by 15 bases. The germline V gene encodes CDR1 SQVTM and CDR2 ANQGSEA.

The V gene is TRBV7-9, the J gene TRBJ2-6; TRBD1 matches 7 bases. Per germline, CDR1 SEHNR and CDR2 FQNEAQ (reference sequence). Trimming at V came to 5 bases and at J to 4 bases, leaving 17 bases not matched to a gene. There are 19 residues in the CDR3. The CDR3 bases are TGTGCCAGCAGCCACCCGACAGGGCGCCAGCTTGCGGGGGCCAACGTCCTGACTTTC. Amino acid sequence: CASSHPTGRQLAGANVLTF.

The V call is TRBV19, the J call TRBJ1-4, with a weak D call TRBD1 (6 bases). V was clipped by 5 bases and J by 4 bases, with 17 bases between them. In germline, CDR1 is LNHDA, CDR2 SQIVND (reference sequence). The CDR3 spans 16 residues. CDR3 sequence (DNA): TGTGCCAGTAGTCCCTCCCTCAGGGGAATTAATGAAAAACTGTTTTTT. Protein product: CASSPSLRGINEKLFF.

The chain is built from TRBV27 and TRBJ1-1; D unresolved. The CDR3 covers 14 residues. Germline CDR1 is MNHEY and CDR2 is SMNVEV (reference sequence). V shed 2 bases and J shed 0 bases, with 7 bases lying between them. In nucleotides, the CDR3 is TGTGCCAGCAGTTTAGCGGGCCTGAACACTGAAGCTTTCTTT. Encoded protein: CASSLAGLNTEAFF.

This clone was counted between two and nine times. The chain combines TRBV6-6 with TRBJ1-6; TRBD1 aligns across 9 bases. CDR1 is MNHNY and CDR2 is SVGAGI in the germline V gene (reference sequence). V lost 0 bases, J lost 7 bases, and 4 bases stayed unmatched. The CDR3 length is 16 residues. The CDR3, as DNA: TGTGCCAGCAGTTACTCCTCCGGGACAGGGAATTCACCCCTCCACTTT. Protein sequence: CASSYSSGTGNSPLHF.

This chain joins TRBV6-1 and TRBJ2-7; 8 bases are a match to TRBD2. This CDR3 has 16 residues. Losses at the gene ends were 2 bases for V and 0 bases for J; bases not matched to a gene: 6. Germline CDR1 and CDR2: MNHNS and SASEGT. CDR3 sequence: CASSERGGGISYEQYF. The CDR3 DNA reads TGTGCCAGCAGTGAAAGGGGCGGGGGGATCTCCTACGAGCAGTACTTC.

The chain has TRBV19 and TRBJ2-3; no clear D. V shed 3 bases and J shed 6 bases, with 7 bases lying between them. This CDR3 spans 12 amino acids. Germline V CDR1 and CDR2: LNHDA, SQIVND (reference sequence). The CDR3 DNA follows: TGTGCCAGTAGTATTAAGGGTGATACGCAGTATTTT. It yields the protein CASSIKGDTQYF.

In its sample, this clone was seen once. CDR3 residues: CASSEIGTGGPYEQYF. In DNA, the CDR3 is TGTGCCAGCAGTGAAATAGGGACAGGTGGGCCCTACGAGCAGTACTTC. V is TRBV6-1 and J is TRBJ2-7; 8 bases fit TRBD1. Germline V gene data show CDR1 as MNHNS and CDR2 as SASEGT. The CDR3 length is 16 residues. J gave up 2 bases and V 2 bases, and 8 bases lay outside the gene matches.

The CDR3 region is CASSGLAGELDTQYF. DNA for the CDR3: TGTGCCAGCAGTGGACTAGCGGGGGAATTGGATACGCAGTATTTT. The rearrangement links TRBV6-4 to TRBJ2-3, with 12 bases identical to TRBD2. The CDR3 totals 15 residues. V was clipped by 4 bases and J by 6 bases; unmatched bases: 5. Germline V gene sequence: CDR1 MRHNA, CDR2 SNTAGT.

This chain joins TRBV2 and TRBJ2-3; 11 bases align to TRBD2. Germline V gene sequence: CDR1 SNHLY, CDR2 FYNNEI. The CDR3 runs 15 residues. V lost 4 bases to trimming and J lost 6 bases; unmatched junction nucleotides: 6. The CDR3 spells CASSGTSGRLDTQYF. CDR3 coding DNA: TGTGCCAGCAGTGGGACTAGCGGGCGGCTTGATACGCAGTATTTT.

V is TRBV7-3 and J is TRBJ2-1, with TRBD2 matching 12 bases. CDR1 and CDR2 (germline): SGHTA, FQGTGA. Trimming took 5 bases from V and 0 from J; bases not matched to a gene: 5. The length of the CDR3 is 17 residues. The CDR3 reads CASSPASGRGSYNEQFF. As DNA, the CDR3 is TGTGCCAGCAGCCCGGCTAGCGGGAGGGGCTCCTACAATGAGCAGTTCTTC.

The genes are TRBV6-5 and TRBJ1-1, with a weak D call TRBD1 (5 bases). There are 15 residues in the CDR3. Per the germline V gene, CDR1 is MNHEY and CDR2 is SVGAGI. The V gene lost 4 bases and the J gene lost 1 base, with 13 bases spanning the gap. Written as DNA, the CDR3 is TGTGCCAGCAGTTTACACGGGGGTGGGAACACTGAAGCTTTCTTT. Amino acids: CASSLHGGGNTEAFF.

The chain uses TRBV5-1 and TRBJ2-3; 11 nucleotides line up with TRBD2. CDR3 length: 17 residues. The junction had 4 bases not matched to a gene; V was cut back by 1 base and J by 0 bases. The germline V gene has CDR1 SGHRS and CDR2 YFSETQ. CDR3 sequence (DNA): TGCGCCAGCAGCTTGAATCTAGCGGGGGGAAGCACAGATACGCAGTATTTT. Protein product: CASSLNLAGGSTDTQYF.

The J gene is TRBJ2-3, the V gene TRBV19, with no clear D. This CDR3 has 15 amino acids. Trimming took 4 bases from V and 0 from J, leaving 11 bases between them. Germline loops: CDR1 LNHDA, CDR2 SQIVND (reference sequence). CDR3: CASSTFTDSTDTQYF. In nucleotides, the CDR3 is TGTGCCAGTAGTACCTTCACGGACAGCACAGATACGCAGTATTTT.

The chain is built from TRBV7-8 and TRBJ2-7; 12 nucleotides line up with TRBD2. V shed 5 bases and J 3 bases; nucleotides not matched to a gene: 11. Germline V lookup: CDR1 SGHVS, CDR2 FQNEAQ. The CDR3 sequence is 17 residues long. CDR3 nucleotide sequence: TGTGCCAGCAGCCCCGACTTAGGACTAGCGGGGCTCTACGAGCAGTACTTC. Protein product: CASSPDLGLAGLYEQYF.

With respect to this clone: The junction differs from germline at one of its ends, possibly a read error. The rearrangement joins TRBV4-2 to TRBJ2-3; 7 bases are shared with TRBD1. Germline CDR1 and CDR2: LGHNA and YNFKEQ. The CDR3 sequence is 18 residues long. The CDR3 reads CASSKDPGTVRSTDTQYF. The DNA of the CDR3 is TGTGCCAGCAGCAAAGATCCCGGGACAGTCCGGAGTACAGATACGCAGTATTTT.

DNA of the CDR3: TGTGCCAGCAGTTTATTTAGGGGTACCACTGAAGCTTTCTTT. Its translation: CASSLFRGTTEAFF. This chain links TRBV27 with TRBJ1-1, with a tentative D call TRBD1 (5 bases). Per the germline V gene, CDR1 is MNHEY and CDR2 is SMNVEV (reference sequence). Trimming took 1 base from V and 4 from J, leaving 10 bases between them. The CDR3 covers 14 residues.

The gene calls are TRBV5-6 and TRBJ2-7, with D perhaps given as TRBD1 or TRBD2 (5 bases each). Germline V CDR1 and CDR2: SGHDT, YYEEEE. The CDR3 runs to 15 residues. Trimming pared 2 bases from V and 3 bases from J, leaving 15 bases between. DNA for the CDR3: TGTGCCAGCAGCTTTCAGGGACCGAAATACTACGAGCAGTACTTC. It specifies CASSFQGPKYYEQYF.

CDR3 region: CASSPGLYRSNQPQHF. The DNA of the CDR3 is TGTGCCAGCAGCCCCGGGTTGTATCGGAGCAATCAGCCCCAGCATTTT. The chain recombines TRBV21-1 with TRBJ1-5. TRBV21-1 is a listed pseudogene. The CDR3 contains 16 residues.

This clone was observed a few times. The chain couples TRBV5-4 to TRBJ2-1; D is undetermined. This CDR3 is built from 15 residues. Trimming removed 8 bases at V and 0 bases at J, with 15 bases between. The germline V gene encodes CDR1 SGHNT and CDR2 YYREEE (reference sequence). The CDR3, as DNA: TGTGCCAGAGCCCGATTTTTATACTCCTACAATGAGCAGTTCTTC. It yields the protein CARARFLYSYNEQFF.

The chain carries TRBV6-5 and TRBJ1-1; no reliable D call. Germline assignment: CDR1 MNHEY and CDR2 SVGAGI. The V end was cut by 5 bases, the J end by 0 bases, with 7 bases between. The CDR3 spans 13 residues. CDR3 bases: TGTGCCAGCAGTCTACAACTGAACACTGAAGCTTTCTTT. Translating it yields CASSLQLNTEAFF.

Of note for this clone: The same CDR3 also results from other DNA sequences found in this sample. The chain uses TRBV5-4 and TRBJ2-7, with 7 bases fitting TRBD2. The J segment lost 1 base and the V segment lost 5 bases, leaving 6 bases of the junction unmatched. This CDR3 is built from 14 residues. The germline CDR1 and CDR2 sequences are SGHNT and YYREEE (reference sequence). CDR3 loop: CASRGRALSYEQYF. CDR3 coding DNA: TGTGCCAGCAGAGGGAGGGCCTTATCCTACGAGCAGTACTTC.

The chain employs TRBV7-8 and TRBJ2-5; perhaps D is TRBD1 or TRBD2 (5 bases each). The germline V and J ends were trimmed by 5 bases and 5 bases, with 15 bases remaining between them. CDR1 and CDR2 (germline): SGHVS, FQNEAQ. CDR3 size: 14 residues. CDR3 loop: CASSPRETTETQYF. The CDR3 bases are TGTGCCAGCAGCCCCAGGGAGACAACGGAGACCCAGTACTTC.